A selection of T cell receptor beta chains follows, all from one sample in a study of patients and donors after allogeneic stem cell transplantation. TCRdb called the RT-PCR reads again in MiXCR, with one record for every CDR3 protein. The table lists 190,000 or so distinct CDR3 sequences, less than 45% of them singletons. The sample taken for sequencing was blood, either unsorted or a sorted T cell fraction (not recorded which). The receptors derive from a human donor who was either an allogeneic HSCT recipient or a stem cell or donor lymphocyte infusion donor (not recorded which). It is not recorded whose cells these are; they may come from a transplant donor. Each CDR3 is given with its conserved first and last residue. A D gene is named only where the DNA matches it firmly. Clone size is given for some rows only: seen once, a few or many times, or a class if the clone is expanded.

CDR3 protein	CDR3 DNA	V gene	J gene	D gene	clone size
CASSLKAGQETQYF	TGTGCCAGCAGCTTGAAGGCAGGGCAAGAGACCCAGTACTTC	TRBV5-6	TRBJ2-5	.	.
CSVGGGTANEKLFF	TGCAGCGTTGGAGGCGGGACAGCGAATGAAAAACTGTTTTTT	TRBV29-1	TRBJ1-4	TRBD1	few
CASMGQKGARYPEAFF	TGTGCCAGCATGGGGCAAAAGGGAGCACGGTACCCTGAAGCTTTCTTT	TRBV6-5	TRBJ1-1	.	.
CASSPPSAGETQYF	TGTGCCAGCTCACCACCGTCTGCTGGGGAGACCCAGTACTTC	TRBV18	TRBJ2-5	.	.
CASSPRTGRGTEAFF	TGTGCCAGCAGTCCCCGGACAGGGCGGGGCACTGAAGCTTTCTTT	TRBV27	TRBJ1-1	TRBD1	.
CASSRGSTEAFF	TGTGCCAGCAGCCGGGGTAGCACTGAAGCTTTCTTT	TRBV11-3	TRBJ1-1	.	.
CSADSYQETQYF	TGCAGCGCCGACTCGTACCAAGAGACCCAGTACTTC	TRBV29-1	TRBJ2-5	.	.
CASSSVIKRRGYEQYF	TGCGCCAGCAGCTCCGTCATTAAAAGGCGTGGTTATGAGCAGTACTTC	TRBV4-3	TRBJ2-7	.	.
CASSPGTKYNEQFF	TGTGCCAGCAGTCCCGGGACAAAATACAATGAGCAGTTCTTC	TRBV28	TRBJ2-1	.	.
CASRDTYTEAFF	TGTGCCAGCAGAGATACGTACACTGAAGCTTTCTTT	TRBV28	TRBJ1-1	.	.
CASSLSATLVWNEQFF	TGTGCCAGCAGCTTGAGTGCGACTCTAGTCTGGAATGAGCAGTTCTTC	TRBV5-5	TRBJ2-1	.	.
CASSQGGEAFF	TGTGCCAGCAGCCAGGGGGGAGAAGCTTTCTTT	TRBV14	TRBJ1-1	.	.
CASSSAVEGNEQFF	TGTGCCAGCAGTTCCGCAGTAGAGGGAAATGAGCAGTTCTTC	TRBV27	TRBJ2-1	.	.
CASSLGVISRLFF	TGTGCCAGCAGCTTAGGGGTGATTTCCAGACTGTTTTTT	TRBV7-9	TRBJ1-4	.	.
CASSFNPGTGGSYEQYF	TGCGCCAGCAGCTTTAATCCCGGGACAGGGGGTTCCTACGAGCAGTACTTC	TRBV5-1	TRBJ2-7	TRBD1	few
CASSKGPPSRPGNTIYF	TGTGCCAGCAGCAAAGGCCCTCCGAGCAGGCCTGGAAACACCATATATTTT	TRBV21-1	TRBJ1-3	.	.
CASSSFDRVSMNTEAFF	TGTGCCAGCAGCTCCTTTGACAGGGTTTCTATGAACACTGAAGCTTTCTTT	TRBV7-6	TRBJ1-1	TRBD1	.
CSVEVAGTDSSYEQYF	TGCAGCGTTGAAGTTGCCGGCACCGATAGCTCCTACGAGCAGTACTTC	TRBV29-1	TRBJ2-7	.	.
CAGNRDGSDQPQHF	TGTGCCGGAAATAGGGACGGGTCTGATCAGCCCCAGCATTTT	TRBV2	TRBJ1-5	.	.
CSASYKQGAKNYGYTF	TGCAGTGCTAGTTATAAACAGGGGGCAAAGAACTATGGCTACACCTTC	TRBV20-1	TRBJ1-2	TRBD1	many
CASSGLEDEQYF	TGTGCCAGCAGTGGATTGGAAGACGAGCAGTACTTC	TRBV2	TRBJ2-7	.	.
CSASVSLGIGTDTQYF	TGCAGTGCTAGTGTTAGTCTAGGGATCGGCACAGATACGCAGTATTTT	TRBV20-1	TRBJ2-3	.	.
CSAKDRGTYEQYF	TGCAGTGCTAAGGACAGGGGCACCTACGAGCAGTACTTC	TRBV20-1	TRBJ2-7	TRBD1	few
CASSLVLAASTDTQYF	TGTGCCAGCAGTTTAGTGCTAGCGGCTAGCACAGATACGCAGTATTTT	TRBV12-3/TRBV12-4	TRBJ2-3	TRBD2	.
CASSLAISGVSNQPQHF	TGTGCCAGCAGTTTAGCGATATCGGGCGTTAGCAATCAGCCCCAGCATTTT	TRBV12-3/TRBV12-4	TRBJ1-5	.	.
CASSVRGAGEQFF	TGTGCCAGCAGTGTACGAGGTGCCGGTGAGCAGTTCTTC	TRBV2	TRBJ2-1	.	few
CASSQDKGGPSGSNTGELFF	TGTGCCAGCAGCCAAGATAAGGGGGGTCCTAGCGGCTCGAACACCGGGGAGCTGTTTTTT	TRBV14	TRBJ2-2	.	.
CASSLRGGYEQYF	TGTGCCAGCAGTTTAAGGGGGGGCTACGAGCAGTACTTC	TRBV12-3/TRBV12-4	TRBJ2-7	.	.
CASTTRTGGGSTGELFF	TGTGCCAGCACTACTCGGACCGGGGGAGGTAGCACCGGGGAGCTGTTTTTT	TRBV7-6	TRBJ2-2	.	.
CASSLGDRTGPGNTIYF	TGTGCCAGCAGCTTAGGAGACCGGACAGGACCTGGAAACACCATATATTTT	TRBV7-9	TRBJ1-3	TRBD1	.
CASSDRVETQYF	TGTGCCAGCAGTGACAGGGTAGAGACCCAGTACTTC	TRBV12-3/TRBV12-4	TRBJ2-5	TRBD1	once
CASSDAPVGFF	TGTGCCAGCAGTGATGCCCCAGTGGGTTTCTTT	TRBV6-1	TRBJ1-1	.	.
CASSPSGTAVRDEQFF	TGCGCCAGCAGCCCCTCCGGGACTGCCGTAAGAGATGAGCAGTTCTTC	TRBV5-1	TRBJ2-1	.	.
CATSGQIQETQYF	TGTGCCACTTCAGGGCAGATACAAGAGACCCAGTACTTC	TRBV15	TRBJ2-5	.	.
CASTSTVNTEAFF	TGTGCCAGCACCTCGACGGTGAACACTGAAGCTTTCTTT	TRBV6-1	TRBJ1-1	.	.
CAGDRANTEAFF	TGTGCCGGTGACAGGGCCAACACTGAAGCTTTCTTT	TRBV30	TRBJ1-1	TRBD1	.
CSVSPDGGVGEQYF	TGCAGCGTTAGCCCGGACGGAGGGGTGGGGGAGCAGTACTTC	TRBV29-1	TRBJ2-7	.	few
CSASGRENTEAFF	TGCAGTGCGTCGGGACGGGAGAACACTGAAGCTTTCTTT	TRBV20-1	TRBJ1-1	.	few